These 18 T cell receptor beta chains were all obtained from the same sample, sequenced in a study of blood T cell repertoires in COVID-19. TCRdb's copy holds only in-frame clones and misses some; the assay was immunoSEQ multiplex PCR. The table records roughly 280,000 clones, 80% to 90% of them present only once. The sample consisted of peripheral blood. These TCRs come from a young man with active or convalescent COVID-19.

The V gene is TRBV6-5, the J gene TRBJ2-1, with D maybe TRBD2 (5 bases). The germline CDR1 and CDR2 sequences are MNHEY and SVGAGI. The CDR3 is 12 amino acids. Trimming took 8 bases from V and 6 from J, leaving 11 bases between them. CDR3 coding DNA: TGTGCCAGCCTCTCTAGCTTCAATGAGCAGTTCTTC. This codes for CASLSSFNEQFF.

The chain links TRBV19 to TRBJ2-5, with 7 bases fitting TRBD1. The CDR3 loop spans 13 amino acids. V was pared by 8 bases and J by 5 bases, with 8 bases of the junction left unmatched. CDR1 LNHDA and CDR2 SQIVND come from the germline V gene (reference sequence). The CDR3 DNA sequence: TGTGCCAGTTCACGACAGGGTCGTGAGACCCAGTACTTC. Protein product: CASSRQGRETQYF.

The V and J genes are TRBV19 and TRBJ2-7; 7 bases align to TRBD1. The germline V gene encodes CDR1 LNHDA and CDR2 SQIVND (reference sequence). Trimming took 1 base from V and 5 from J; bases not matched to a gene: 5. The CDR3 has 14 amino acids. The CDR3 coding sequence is TGTGCCAGTAGTATAGGAGGGGGCTGGGACGAGCAGTACTTC. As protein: CASSIGGGWDEQYF.

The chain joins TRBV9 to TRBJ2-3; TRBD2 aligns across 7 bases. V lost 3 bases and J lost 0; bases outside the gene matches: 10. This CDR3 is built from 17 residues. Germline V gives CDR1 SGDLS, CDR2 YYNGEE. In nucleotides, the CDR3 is TGTGCCAGCAGCGCCACGGGCGGGGGTAGTAGCACAGATACGCAGTATTTT. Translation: CASSATGGGSSTDTQYF. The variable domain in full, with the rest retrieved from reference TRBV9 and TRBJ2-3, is DSGVTQTPKHLITATGQRVTLRCSPRSGDLSVYWYQQSLDQGLQFLIQYYNGEERAKGNILERFSAQQFPDLHSELNLSSLELGDSALYFCASSATGGGSSTDTQYFGPGTRLTVL.

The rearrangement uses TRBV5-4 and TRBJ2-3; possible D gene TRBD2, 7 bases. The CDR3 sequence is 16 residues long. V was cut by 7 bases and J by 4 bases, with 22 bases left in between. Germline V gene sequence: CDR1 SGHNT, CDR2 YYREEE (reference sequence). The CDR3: CASLKGGGAGADTQYF. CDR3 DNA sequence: TGTGCCAGCCTCAAGGGGGGGGGTGCGGGTGCAGATACGCAGTATTTT.

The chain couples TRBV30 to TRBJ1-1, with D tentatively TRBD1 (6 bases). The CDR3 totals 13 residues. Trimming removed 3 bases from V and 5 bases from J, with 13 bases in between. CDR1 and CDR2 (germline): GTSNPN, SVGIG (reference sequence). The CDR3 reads CAWSPTGWTEAFF. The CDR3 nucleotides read TGTGCCTGGAGCCCTACAGGGTGGACTGAAGCTTTCTTT.

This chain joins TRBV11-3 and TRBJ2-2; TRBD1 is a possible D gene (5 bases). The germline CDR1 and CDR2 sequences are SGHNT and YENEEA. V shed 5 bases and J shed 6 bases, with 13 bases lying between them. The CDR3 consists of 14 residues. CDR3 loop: CASSLDPGSGELFF. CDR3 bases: TGTGCCAGCAGCCTTGACCCAGGGTCCGGGGAGCTGTTTTTT. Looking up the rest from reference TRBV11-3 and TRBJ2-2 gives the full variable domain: EAGVVQSPRYKIIEKKQPVAFWCNPISGHNTLYWYLQNLGQGPELLIRYENEEAVDDSQLPKDRFSAERLKGVDSTLKIQPAELGDSAVYLCASSLDPGSGELFFGEGSRLTVL.

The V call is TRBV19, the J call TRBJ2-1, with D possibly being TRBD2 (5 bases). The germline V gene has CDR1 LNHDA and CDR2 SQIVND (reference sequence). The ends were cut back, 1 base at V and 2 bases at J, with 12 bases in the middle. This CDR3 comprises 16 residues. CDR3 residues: CASSIGGQVTYNEQFF. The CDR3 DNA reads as TGTGCCAGTAGTATAGGAGGGCAGGTTACCTACAATGAGCAGTTCTTC.

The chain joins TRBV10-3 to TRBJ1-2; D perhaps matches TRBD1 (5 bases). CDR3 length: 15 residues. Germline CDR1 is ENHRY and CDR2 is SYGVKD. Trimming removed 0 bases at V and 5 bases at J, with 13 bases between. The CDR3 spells CAISESKGTGYGYTF. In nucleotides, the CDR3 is TGTGCCATCAGTGAGTCGAAGGGTACAGGTTATGGCTACACCTTC.

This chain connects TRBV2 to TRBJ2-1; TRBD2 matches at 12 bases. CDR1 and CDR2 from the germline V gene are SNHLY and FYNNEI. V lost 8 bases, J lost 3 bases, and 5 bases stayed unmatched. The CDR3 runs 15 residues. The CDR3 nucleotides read TGTGCCAGCGCGGGACTAGCGGGCCACTACAATGAGCAGTTCTTC. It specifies CASAGLAGHYNEQFF.

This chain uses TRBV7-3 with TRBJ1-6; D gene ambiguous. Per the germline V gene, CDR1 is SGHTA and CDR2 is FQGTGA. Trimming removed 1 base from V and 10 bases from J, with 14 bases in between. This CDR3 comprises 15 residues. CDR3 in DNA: TGTGCCAGCAGCTTAAACGGGATTGATGGCTCACCCCTCCACTTT. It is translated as CASSLNGIDGSPLHF.

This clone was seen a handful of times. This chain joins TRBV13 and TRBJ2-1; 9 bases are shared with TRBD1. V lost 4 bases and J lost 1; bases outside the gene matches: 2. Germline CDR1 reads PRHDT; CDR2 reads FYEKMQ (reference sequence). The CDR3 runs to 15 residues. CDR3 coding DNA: TGTGCCAGCAGCTCTGGGACAGGGTCCTACAATGAGCAGTTCTTC. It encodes CASSSGTGSYNEQFF.

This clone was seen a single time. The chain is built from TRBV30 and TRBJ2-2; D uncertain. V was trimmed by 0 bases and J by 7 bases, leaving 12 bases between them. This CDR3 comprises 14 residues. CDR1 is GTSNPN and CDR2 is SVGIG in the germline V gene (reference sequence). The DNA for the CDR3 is TGTGCCTGGAGTGTTCCCAGTAGGAGCGGGGAGCTGTTTTTT. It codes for CAWSVPSRSGELFF.

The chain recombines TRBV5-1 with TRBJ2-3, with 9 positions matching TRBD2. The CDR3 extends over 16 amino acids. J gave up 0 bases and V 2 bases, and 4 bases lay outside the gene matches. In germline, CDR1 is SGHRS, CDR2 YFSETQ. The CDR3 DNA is TGCGCCAGCAGCTTTGGTAGCGGGGGTAGCACAGATACGCAGTATTTT. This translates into CASSFGSGGSTDTQYF.

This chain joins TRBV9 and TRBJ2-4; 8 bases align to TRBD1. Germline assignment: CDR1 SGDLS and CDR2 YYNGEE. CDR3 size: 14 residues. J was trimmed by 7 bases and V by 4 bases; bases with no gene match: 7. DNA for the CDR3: TGTGCCAGCAGCCCAGACAGGGGAACCAACATTCAGTACTTC. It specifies CASSPDRGTNIQYF.

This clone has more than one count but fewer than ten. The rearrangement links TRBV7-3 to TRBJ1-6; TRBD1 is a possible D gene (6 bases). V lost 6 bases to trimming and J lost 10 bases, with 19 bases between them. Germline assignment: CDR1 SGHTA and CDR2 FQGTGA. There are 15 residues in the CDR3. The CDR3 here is CASSPTGTTTSPLHF. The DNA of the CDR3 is TGTGCCAGCAGTCCAACCGGGACAACCACCTCACCCCTCCACTTT.

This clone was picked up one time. The CDR3 here is CASSHIQGKNTEAFF. The CDR3, as DNA: TGCGCCAGCAGCCACATACAGGGGAAGAACACTGAAGCTTTCTTT. This chain uses TRBV4-1 with TRBJ1-1; 7 bases align to TRBD1. Per the germline V gene, CDR1 is MGHRA and CDR2 is YSYEKL. V lost 3 bases, J lost 1 base, and 5 bases stayed unmatched. This CDR3 is 15 amino acids long.

CDR3 bases: TGTGCCAGAGAGGTCCGCAATGAGCAGTTCTTC. Residues: CAREVRNEQFF. The V gene is TRBV7-6, the J gene TRBJ2-1; D unresolved. The CDR3 consists of 11 residues. Germline V gives CDR1 SGHVS, CDR2 FNYEAQ. Trimming removed 9 bases from V and 6 bases from J, with 9 bases in between.